This TCR beta chain was retrieved from a study of tumor-infiltrating lymphocytes in primary liver carcinoma. On this clonotype: This sequence may be a read error, since a much larger clone differs from it by one base.

This CDR3 spans 17 amino acids. Germline V gene data show CDR1 as KGHDR and CDR2 as SFDVKD. TCR beta cDNA was made from 400 to 500 ng total RNA with a constant-region primer. Investigators got TCR beta libraries out of three nested multiplex PCR rounds, done with slightly modified ARM-PCR. With TRBV1-TRBV30 forward primers and a C-beta reverse primer, the first two PCR rounds were run for 10 to 11 cycles each. TCRdb re-called the multiplex PCR reads with MiXCR, one entry per CDR3 protein. The sample gives 95,000 to 150,000 distinct CDR3 sequences, roughly 70% of which show up once; roughly 7.3% is in the top ten. RNA and DNA were co-extracted from 20-30 mg of unsorted bulk tissue. Surgical resection was used to treat these primary liver carcinoma patients.

Material: tumor-adjacent normal liver tissue. The chain employs TRBV24-1 and TRBJ2-2, with a weak D call TRBD2 (5 bases). This sequence originates from a woman aged 55 to 70 with primary liver carcinoma and hepatitis B virus infection. The CDR3, as DNA: TGTGCCACCAGTTCTCCTAAGACCTCTACAGAGACCGGGGAGCTGCTTTTT. It codes for CATSSPKTSTETGELLF.